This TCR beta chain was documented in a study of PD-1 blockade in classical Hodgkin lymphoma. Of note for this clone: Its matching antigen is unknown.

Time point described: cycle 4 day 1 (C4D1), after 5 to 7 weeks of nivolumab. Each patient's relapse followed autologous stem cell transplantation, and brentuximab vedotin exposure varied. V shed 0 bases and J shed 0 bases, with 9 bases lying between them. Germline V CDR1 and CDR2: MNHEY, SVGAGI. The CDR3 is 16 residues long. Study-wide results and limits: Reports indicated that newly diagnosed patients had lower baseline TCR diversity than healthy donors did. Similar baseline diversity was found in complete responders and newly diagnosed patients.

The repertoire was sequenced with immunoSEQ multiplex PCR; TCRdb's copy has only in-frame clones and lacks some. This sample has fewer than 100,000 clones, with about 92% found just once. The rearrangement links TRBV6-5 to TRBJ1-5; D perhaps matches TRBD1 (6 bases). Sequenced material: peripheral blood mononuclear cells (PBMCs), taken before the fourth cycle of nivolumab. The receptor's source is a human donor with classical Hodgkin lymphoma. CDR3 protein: CASSYSTGASNQPQHF. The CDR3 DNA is TGTGCCAGCAGTTACTCGACAGGAGCTAGCAATCAGCCCCAGCATTTT.